The 9 T cell receptor beta chains below come from one sample, sequenced in a study of blood T cell repertoires in COVID-19 (dated by TCRdb to about 2020). Receptors were amplified or captured by the immunoSEQ multiplex PCR assay. This immuneACCESS table, as held by TCRdb, lists in-frame sequences with V and J called but not all clones. Of the missing ones, under half trace to an unresolved V gene in checked studies; the others have no known cause. Across this sample there are 200,000 or so clones, with approximately 90% seen only once. Of the sample, 6.2% is held by the ten largest clones. The sample was peripheral blood. Receptor source: a woman aged 40 to 50 who had recovered from COVID-19.

The chain is built from TRBV9 and TRBJ1-2; 7 bases match TRBD1. The J segment lost 4 bases and the V segment lost 1 base, leaving 7 bases of the junction unmatched. Germline-derived CDR1 and CDR2 are SGDLS and YYNGEE. This CDR3 contains 15 residues. This CDR3 is CASSVQDRDVYGYTF. The DNA of the CDR3 is TGTGCCAGCAGCGTACAAGACAGGGATGTCTATGGCTACACCTTC.

The genes are TRBV5-1 and TRBJ1-6; D ambiguous. The CDR3 has 15 residues. Deletions cut 2 bases from V and 7 bases from J, with 13 bases between. Germline V CDR1 and CDR2: SGHRS, YFSETQ. This chain's CDR3 is CASSLWEDRNSPLHF. CDR3 nucleotides: TGCGCCAGCAGCTTATGGGAGGACCGAAATTCACCCCTCCACTTT.

V is TRBV6-2 or TRBV6-3 and J is TRBJ2-3; the match to TRBD1 covers 9 bases. The J segment lost 2 bases and the V segment lost 2 bases, leaving 5 bases of the junction unmatched. CDR3 length equals 16 residues. Per the germline V gene, CDR1 is MNHEY and CDR2 is SVGEGT. The CDR3 region is CASSYGGTGNTDTQYF. CDR3 bases: TGTGCCAGCAGTTACGGGGGGACAGGGAACACAGATACGCAGTATTTT.

The V gene is TRBV19, the J gene TRBJ1-2; D might be TRBD1 (6 bases). The CDR3 covers 15 residues. Germline values: CDR1 LNHDA, CDR2 SQIVND (reference sequence). Between the trimmed V and J ends, which lost 10 bases and 7 bases, there was a span of 25 bases. The CDR3: CATRLTQGVTTGYTF. DNA for the CDR3: TGTGCCACAAGACTAACACAGGGTGTGACTACTGGCTACACCTTC.

This clone occurred a few times. The rearrangement links TRBV10-3 to TRBJ2-2, with 10 bases identical to TRBD2. The CDR3 loop spans 13 amino acids. Trimming cost V 4 bases and J 7 bases; bases outside gene matches: 0. Germline V gives CDR1 ENHRY, CDR2 SYGVKD. CDR3 protein: CAISGTSGGELFF. In nucleotides, the CDR3 is TGTGCCATCAGTGGGACTAGCGGCGGGGAGCTGTTTTTT.

This chain joins TRBV6-4 and TRBJ1-6, with 9 bases identical to TRBD1. Germline CDR1 MRHNA, CDR2 SNTAGT. Unmatched junction bases numbered 9, after V lost 8 bases and J lost 7 bases. The CDR3 runs 15 residues. CDR3 coding DNA: TGTGCCAGCCAGGACAGGGGATCAGGCAATTCACCCCTCCACTTT. Protein: CASQDRGSGNSPLHF.

The chain uses TRBV19 and TRBJ2-5, with D possibly matching TRBD1 (7 bases). CDR3 length: 16 residues. Trimming shortened V by 3 bases and J by 2 bases, and 16 bases separated the two germline ends. Germline CDR1 and CDR2: LNHDA and SQIVND (reference sequence). CDR3 DNA sequence: TGTGCCAGTAGTATGGGCGGGACAGCCTTACAAGAGACCCAGTACTTC. Translating gives CASSMGGTALQETQYF.

This chain uses TRBV28 with TRBJ1-2, with D perhaps matching TRBD1 (6 bases). V dropped 1 base and J dropped 6 bases, with 15 bases sitting between them. This CDR3 is built from 15 residues. CDR1 is MDHEN, CDR2 SYDVKM, per germline. CDR3 amino acids: CASSLFAQGWHGYTF. Written as DNA, the CDR3 is TGTGCCAGCAGTTTATTCGCACAGGGATGGCATGGCTACACCTTC.

The chain is built from TRBV18 and TRBJ2-1, with no clear D. Deletions cut 3 bases from V and 1 base from J, with 13 bases between. The CDR3 totals 16 residues. Germline V gene lookup returns CDR1 KGHSH and CDR2 LQKENI. The CDR3 here is CASSPPLRQSYNEQFF. Written as DNA, the CDR3 is TGTGCCAGCTCACCCCCCCTCAGGCAGTCCTACAATGAGCAGTTCTTC. The whole variable domain, remainder taken from reference TRBV18 and TRBJ2-1, is NAGVMQNPRHLVRRRGQEARLRCSPMKGHSHVYWYRQLPEEGLKFMVYLQKENIIDESGMPKERFSAEFPKEGPSILRIQQVVRGDSAAYFCASSPPLRQSYNEQFFGPGTRLTVL.